This TCR beta chain derives from a study of shared clonotypes between healthy human individuals. Here immunoSEQ multiplex PCR was the method, and the copy in TCRdb shows in-frame clones only, minus some. The table includes approximately 2,300,000 clones, under 95% detected once. The length of the CDR3 is 14 residues. The germline V and J ends were trimmed by 4 bases and 0 bases, with 9 bases remaining between them. The germline CDR1 and CDR2 sequences are LNHDA and SQIVND (reference sequence). The chain uses TRBV19 and TRBJ1-1; D is undetermined. Sequencing used naive CD4+ T cells from PBMCs. Subset defined: CD45RA+ positively selected. This clonotype was obtained from a man younger than 35 in good health. Some clones in this sample may be carry-over from other donors' samples. In DNA, the CDR3 is TGTGCCAGTAGTAGCCAGAGGGTGAACACTGAAGCTTTCTTT. It translates to CASSSQRVNTEAFF.